The rows below give T cell receptor beta chains drawn from one sample of a study of Tregs in tolerant kidney transplant recipients. For these TCRs, the target antigens are not known. Sequencing used immunoSEQ multiplex PCR; TCRdb keeps in-frame clones, though not all of them. Of 6,000 or so clones in the sample, roughly 90% were seen once. This specimen was Tregs from blood cultured with allogeneic cells, taken before the transplant. These receptors all stem from a human patient who received a combined kidney and bone marrow transplant. Each CDR3 is given with its conserved first and last residue. Each record gives: J gene, V gene, CDR3 protein.

>TRBJ1-5|TRBV27
CASSLGPHQPQHF
>TRBJ1-4|TRBV7-9
CASSLNLGGTNEKLFF
>TRBJ2-3|TRBV5-4
CASTLTGDTQYF
>TRBJ2-6|TRBV4-1
CASSHLGDGLGGANVLTF
>TRBJ1-1|TRBV20-1
CSASTGTEAFF
>TRBJ1-1|TRBV27
CASSLSTRQGATEAFF
>TRBJ2-7|TRBV11-2
CASSPRGDVQYF
>TRBJ2-1|TRBV27
CASSWGLASLVYNEQFF
>TRBJ2-7|TRBV7-2
CASSLAVASYEQYF
>TRBJ2-3|TRBV28
CASSHTDTQYF
>TRBJ2-2|TRBV10-3
CAITPTQKANTGELFF
>TRBJ2-5|TRBV13
CASSFRTPQETQYF
>TRBJ1-1|TRBV20-1
CSARGVFEAFF
>TRBJ2-1|TRBV10-3
CAISVAPGDNEQFF
>TRBJ2-7|TRBV6-5
CASSPGPGGYEQYF
>TRBJ2-1|TRBV7-2
CASRGDRAYNEQFF
>TRBJ2-5|TRBV13
CASSLGRGGETQYF
>TRBJ1-1|TRBV7-8
CASSPGVMRGITEAFF
>TRBJ1-5|TRBV7-2
CASSLMGEGIWGNQPQHF
>TRBJ2-7|TRBV11-2
CASSFTGGSSYEQYF
>TRBJ2-7|TRBV21-1
CASPSGLAGGGSYEQYF
>TRBJ2-5|TRBV28
CASSPQGGEETQYF
>TRBJ2-3|TRBV19
CASSIFASYCTDTQYF
>TRBJ2-5|TRBV19
CASGLQGSETQYF
>TRBJ1-4|TRBV11-2
CASSSIQGVGEKLFF
>TRBJ2-5|TRBV15
CATSRAMGLAGETQYF
>TRBJ1-3|TRBV9
CASSPLPGGSSGNTIYF
>TRBJ1-1|TRBV20-1
CSAIGTEAFF
>TRBJ1-2|TRBV29-1
CSVEDVRRNYGYTF
>TRBJ1-2|TRBV29-1
CSVIGTGSFYGYTF
>TRBJ2-2|TRBV5-1
CASSPLAGAHGELFF
>TRBJ2-7|TRBV7-2
CASSPRSGIIHEQYF
>TRBJ2-2|TRBV5-1
CASNPGQALTGELFF
>TRBJ2-7|TRBV28
CASSRGSYEQYF
>TRBJ1-1|TRBV18
CASSPPVTTEAFF
>TRBJ1-2|TRBV6-5
CASRPWTERYGYTF
>TRBJ2-5|TRBV19
CASSTGQGRETQYF
>TRBJ1-5|TRBV2
CASTGGRGSNQPQHF
>TRBJ2-7|TRBV7-2
CASSFMDIAYEQYF
>TRBJ1-2|TRBV28
CASGTAANYGYTF
>TRBJ2-7|TRBV19
CASNQGVIPGGSEQYF
>TRBJ2-3|TRBV4-1
CASSPGPLGTDTQYF
>TRBJ1-1|TRBV9
CASSVGWGVTEAFF
>TRBJ1-4|TRBV28
CASKVNEKLFF
>TRBJ1-1|TRBV11-2
CASRGGRRAFF
>TRBJ2-4|TRBV28
CASSLLEGAKNIQYF
>TRBJ2-2|TRBV9
CASSVGLAGELFF
>TRBJ1-5|TRBV2
CASSGPRSVGSQPQHF
>TRBJ1-2|TRBV7-9
CASSPSFYGYTF
>TRBJ2-7|TRBV7-2
CASSLNDISYEQYF
>TRBJ1-2|TRBV6-5
CASSYRWAGGYYGYTF
>TRBJ2-5|TRBV7-2
CASSLGGGGETQYF
>TRBJ2-7|TRBV13
CASTISYGTGKVYEQYF
>TRBJ2-1|TRBV10-3
CATGLAGAKNEQFF
>TRBJ2-7|TRBV28
CASSLYGTGLYEQYF
>TRBJ2-7|TRBV7-9
CASSLLAGTYEQYF
>TRBJ2-3|TRBV6-6
CASSYPHTDTQYF
>TRBJ2-2|TRBV7-2
CASRPGLLNTGELFF
>TRBJ2-2|TRBV5-4
CASSLVWPAGGNTGELFF